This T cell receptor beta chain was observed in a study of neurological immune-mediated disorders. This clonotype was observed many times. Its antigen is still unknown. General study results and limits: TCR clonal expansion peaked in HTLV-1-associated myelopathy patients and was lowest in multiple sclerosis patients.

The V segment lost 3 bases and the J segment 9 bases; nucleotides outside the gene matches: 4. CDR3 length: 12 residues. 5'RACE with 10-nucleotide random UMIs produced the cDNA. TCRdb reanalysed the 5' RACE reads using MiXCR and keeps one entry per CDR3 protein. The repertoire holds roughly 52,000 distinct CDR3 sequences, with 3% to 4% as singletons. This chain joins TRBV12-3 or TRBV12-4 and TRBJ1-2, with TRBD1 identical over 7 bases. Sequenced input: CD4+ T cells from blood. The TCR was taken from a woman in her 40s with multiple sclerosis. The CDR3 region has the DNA TGTGCCAGCAGTTTTACAGGGGAGAGCTACACCTTC. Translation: CASSFTGESYTF.